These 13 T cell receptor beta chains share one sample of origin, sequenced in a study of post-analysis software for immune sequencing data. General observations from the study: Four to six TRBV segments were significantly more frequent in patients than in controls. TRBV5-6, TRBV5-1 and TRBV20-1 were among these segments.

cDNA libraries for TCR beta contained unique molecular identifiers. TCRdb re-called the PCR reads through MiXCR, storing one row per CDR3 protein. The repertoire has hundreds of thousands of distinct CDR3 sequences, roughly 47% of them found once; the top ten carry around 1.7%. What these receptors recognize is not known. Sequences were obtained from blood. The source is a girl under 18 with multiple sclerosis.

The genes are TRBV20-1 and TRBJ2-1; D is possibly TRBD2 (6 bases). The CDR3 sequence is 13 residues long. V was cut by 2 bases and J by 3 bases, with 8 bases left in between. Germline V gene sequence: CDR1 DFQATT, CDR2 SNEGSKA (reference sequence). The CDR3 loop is CSARRRDYNEQFF. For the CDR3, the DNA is TGCAGTGCTAGACGGCGGGACTACAATGAGCAGTTCTTC.

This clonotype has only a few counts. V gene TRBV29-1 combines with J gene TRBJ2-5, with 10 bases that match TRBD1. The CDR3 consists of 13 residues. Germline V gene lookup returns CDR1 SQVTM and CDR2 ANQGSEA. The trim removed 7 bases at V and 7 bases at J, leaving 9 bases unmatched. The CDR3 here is CSATDRGKGTQYF. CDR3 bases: TGCAGCGCTACGGACAGGGGGAAGGGGACCCAGTACTTC.

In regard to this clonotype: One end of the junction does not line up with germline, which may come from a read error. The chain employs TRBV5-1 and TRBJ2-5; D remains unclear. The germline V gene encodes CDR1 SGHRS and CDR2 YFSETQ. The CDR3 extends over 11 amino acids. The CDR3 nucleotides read TGCGCCAGCCGCTTCAAAGAGACCCAGTACTTC. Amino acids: CASRFKETQYF.

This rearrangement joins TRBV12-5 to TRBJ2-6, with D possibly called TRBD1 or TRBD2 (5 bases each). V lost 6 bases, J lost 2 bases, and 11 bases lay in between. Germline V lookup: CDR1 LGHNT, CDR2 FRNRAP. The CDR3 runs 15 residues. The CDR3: CASGAQGAGANVLTF. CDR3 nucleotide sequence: TGTGCTAGTGGCGCTCAGGGAGCTGGGGCCAACGTCCTGACTTTC. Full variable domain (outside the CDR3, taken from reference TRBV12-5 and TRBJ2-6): DARVTQTPRHKVTEMGQEVTMRCQPILGHNTVFWYRQTMMQGLELLAYFRNRAPLDDSGMPKDRFSAEMPDATLATLKIQPSEPRDSAVYFCASGAQGAGANVLTFGAGSRLTVL.

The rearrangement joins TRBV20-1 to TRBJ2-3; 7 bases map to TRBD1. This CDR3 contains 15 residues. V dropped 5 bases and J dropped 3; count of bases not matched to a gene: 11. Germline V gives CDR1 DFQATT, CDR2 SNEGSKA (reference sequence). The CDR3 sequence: CSAYLARGRTDTQYF. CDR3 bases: TGCAGTGCTTACCTCGCCAGGGGGAGAACAGATACGCAGTATTTT.

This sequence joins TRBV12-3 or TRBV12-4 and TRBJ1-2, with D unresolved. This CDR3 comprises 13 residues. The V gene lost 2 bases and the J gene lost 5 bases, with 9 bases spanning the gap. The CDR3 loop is CASSLNSRYGYTF. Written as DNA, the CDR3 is TGTGCCAGCAGTTTAAACAGTCGATATGGCTACACCTTC.

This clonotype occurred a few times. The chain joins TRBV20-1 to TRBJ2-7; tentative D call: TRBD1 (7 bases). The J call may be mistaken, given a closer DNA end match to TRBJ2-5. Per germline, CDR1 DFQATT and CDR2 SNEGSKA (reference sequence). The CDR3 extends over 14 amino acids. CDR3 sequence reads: CSARDLRGEETQYF. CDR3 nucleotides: TGCAGTGCTAGAGATCTCAGGGGGGAGGAGACCCAGTACTTC.

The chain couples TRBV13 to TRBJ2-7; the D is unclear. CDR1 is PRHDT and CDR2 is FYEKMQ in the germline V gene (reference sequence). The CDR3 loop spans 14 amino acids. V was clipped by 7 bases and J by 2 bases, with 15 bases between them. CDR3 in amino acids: CASMPVAQPYEQYF. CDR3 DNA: TGTGCCAGCATGCCGGTGGCACAGCCCTACGAGCAGTACTTC.

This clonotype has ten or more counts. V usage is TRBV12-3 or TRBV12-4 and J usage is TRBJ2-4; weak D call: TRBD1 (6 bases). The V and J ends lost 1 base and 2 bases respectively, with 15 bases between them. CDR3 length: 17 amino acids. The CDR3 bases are TGTGCCAGCAGTTTAGAGTCTCCGGACAGCCCCAAAAACATTCAGTACTTC. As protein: CASSLESPDSPKNIQYF.

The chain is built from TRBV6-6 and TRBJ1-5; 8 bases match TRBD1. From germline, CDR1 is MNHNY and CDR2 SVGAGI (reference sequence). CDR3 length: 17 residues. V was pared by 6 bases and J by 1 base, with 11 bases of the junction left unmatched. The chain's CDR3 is CASRPELGQESNQPQHF. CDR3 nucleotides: TGTGCCAGCAGACCCGAATTGGGACAGGAGAGCAATCAGCCCCAGCATTTT.

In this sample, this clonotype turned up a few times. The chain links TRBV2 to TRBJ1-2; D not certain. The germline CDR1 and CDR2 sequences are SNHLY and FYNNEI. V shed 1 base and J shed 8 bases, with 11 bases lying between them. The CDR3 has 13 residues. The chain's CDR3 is CASSEGGYGGYTF. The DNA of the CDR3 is TGTGCCAGCAGTGAAGGGGGATATGGCGGCTACACCTTC.

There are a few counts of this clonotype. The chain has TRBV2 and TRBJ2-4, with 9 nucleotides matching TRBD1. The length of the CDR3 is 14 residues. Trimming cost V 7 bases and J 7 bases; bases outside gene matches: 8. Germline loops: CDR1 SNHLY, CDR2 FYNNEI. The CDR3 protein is CASNGQGTTNIQYF. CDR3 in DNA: TGTGCCAGCAACGGACAGGGGACAACGAACATTCAGTACTTC.

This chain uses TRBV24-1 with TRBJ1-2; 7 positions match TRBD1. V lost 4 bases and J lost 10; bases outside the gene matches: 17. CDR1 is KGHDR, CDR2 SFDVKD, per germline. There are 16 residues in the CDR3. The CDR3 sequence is CATSDPRQGTKGVYTF. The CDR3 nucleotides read TGTGCCACCAGTGACCCTCGACAGGGAACAAAGGGCGTCTACACCTTC.